Below, 29 T cell receptor beta chains from the same sample are listed, as sequenced in a study of long-term antiretroviral therapy in people with HIV. They ran version v3.0 of the immunoSEQ assay at survey level. Assay used: immunoSEQ multiplex PCR; TCRdb lists only in-frame clones, some missing. The repertoire holds roughly 40,000 clones, with approximately 85% as singletons. The sample was unsorted PBMCs, taken 3.1 years after starting antiretroviral therapy. These receptors all come from a woman between 45 and 65 years old with HIV.

The V call is TRBV30, the J call TRBJ1-2; TRBD1 matches at 8 bases. V shed 4 bases, J shed 6 bases, and the junction held 7 bases outside the gene matches. The germline CDR1 and CDR2 sequences are GTSNPN and SVGIG (reference sequence). The length of the CDR3 is 13 residues. The chain's CDR3 is CAWTDRGPHGYTF. The CDR3 nucleotides are TGTGCCTGGACCGACAGGGGACCCCATGGCTACACCTTC.

This chain connects TRBV27 to TRBJ1-2, with TRBD1 as a possible D gene (6 bases). This CDR3 has 14 residues. Germline V gene sequence: CDR1 MNHEY, CDR2 SMNVEV (reference sequence). V was cut by 3 bases and J by 8 bases, with 16 bases left in between. The CDR3: CASSFRQTGGGYTF. The CDR3, as DNA: TGTGCCAGCAGTTTTCGACAGACCGGGGGCGGCTACACCTTC.

The rearrangement uses TRBV27 and TRBJ2-3, with a possible D match to TRBD1 (6 bases). Germline CDR1 reads MNHEY; CDR2 reads SMNVEV (reference sequence). The V end was cut by 5 bases, the J end by 0 bases, with 18 bases between. The CDR3 runs 17 residues. CDR3 in DNA: TGTGCCAGCAGTCGTACCGGGACACCTACTAGCACAGATACGCAGTATTTT. It is translated as CASSRTGTPTSTDTQYF.

The J gene is TRBJ1-2, the V gene TRBV11-2; D is ambiguous. V was pared by 5 bases and J by 3 bases, with 13 bases between. The CDR3 sequence is 14 residues long. Germline V gene sequence: CDR1 SGHAT, CDR2 FQNNGV. In nucleotides, the CDR3 is TGTGCCAGCAGCCACGCCCACAGTGACTATGGCTACACCTTC. Translation: CASSHAHSDYGYTF.

This sequence joins TRBV28 and TRBJ1-1; tentative D call: TRBD1 (6 bases). The CDR3 totals 13 residues. Germline values: CDR1 MDHEN, CDR2 SYDVKM. The V and J ends lost 6 bases and 6 bases respectively, with 14 bases between them. DNA of the CDR3: TGTGCCAGCAGGATACAGGGAGTCGCTGAAGCTTTCTTT. The encoded protein is CASRIQGVAEAFF.

The chain couples TRBV5-1 to TRBJ2-7, with unresolved D. The CDR3 covers 14 residues. Trimming took 3 bases from V and 0 from J, leaving 10 bases between them. The germline V gene encodes CDR1 SGHRS and CDR2 YFSETQ. As DNA, the CDR3 is TGCGCCAGCAGCTCCGACTTTAGCTCCTACGAGCAGTACTTC. This encodes CASSSDFSSYEQYF.

The gene calls are TRBV2 and TRBJ2-1; no firm D call. CDR1 and CDR2 (germline): SNHLY, FYNNEI. The CDR3 loop spans 11 amino acids. V lost 3 bases to trimming and J lost 7 bases, with 4 bases between them. CDR3 region: CASSEYNEQFF. The CDR3 coding sequence is TGTGCCAGCAGTGAGTATAATGAGCAGTTCTTC.

V gene TRBV5-4 combines with J gene TRBJ2-1, with TRBD2 matching over 9 bases. After removal of 4 bases from V and 0 bases from J, the junction contained 8 bases not matched to a gene. This CDR3 is built from 17 residues. Germline V gene data show CDR1 as SGHNT and CDR2 as YYREEE (reference sequence). The CDR3 loop reads CASSPAGGGLSYNEQFF. Here the CDR3 DNA reads TGTGCCAGCAGCCCGGCGGGAGGGGGCCTCTCCTACAATGAGCAGTTCTTC.

CDR3 DNA sequence: TGTGCCATCAGTCCTCCAGGGACAGGAGAGAACACTGAAGCTTTCTTT. Encoded protein: CAISPPGTGENTEAFF. J is TRBJ1-1 and V is TRBV10-3, with 8 nucleotides matching TRBD1. The CDR3 has 16 amino acids. After removal of 5 bases from V and 1 base from J, the junction contained 9 bases not matched to a gene. CDR1 is ENHRY, CDR2 SYGVKD, per germline.

The chain employs TRBV7-6 and TRBJ1-2; D is perhaps TRBD1 (6 bases). The germline gives CDR1 SGHVS, CDR2 FNYEAQ. Deletions cut 5 bases from V and 4 bases from J, with 14 bases between. This CDR3 region has 14 residues. The CDR3 DNA follows: TGTGCCAGCAGCGGAGGGGGAACGGGCTATGGCTACACCTTC. It is translated as CASSGGGTGYGYTF.

The chain links TRBV5-4 to TRBJ2-3, with 8 bases lining up with TRBD1. V lost 4 bases and J lost 3; bases outside the gene matches: 13. This CDR3 has 17 residues. The germline V gene has CDR1 SGHNT and CDR2 YYREEE (reference sequence). This CDR3 is CASSTASRDRRTDTQYF. For the CDR3, the DNA is TGTGCCAGCAGCACAGCTTCCCGGGACAGGAGAACAGATACGCAGTATTTT.

This chain connects TRBV9 to TRBJ2-5; 8 bases map to TRBD1. This CDR3 comprises 13 residues. Germline V gene data show CDR1 as SGDLS and CDR2 as YYNGEE. J was trimmed by 5 bases and V by 3 bases; bases with no gene match: 3. CDR3 coding DNA: TGTGCCAGCAGCGCCACAGGGGGGGAGACCCAGTACTTC. This encodes CASSATGGETQYF.

The chain links TRBV19 to TRBJ2-7; D gene ambiguous. In germline, CDR1 is LNHDA, CDR2 SQIVND (reference sequence). The CDR3 extends over 14 amino acids. V lost 0 bases and J lost 6, with 12 bases in between. The CDR3 spells CASSIEAGFGEQYF. The DNA for the CDR3 is TGTGCCAGTAGTATAGAGGCCGGATTTGGCGAGCAGTACTTC.

This clone was seen a few times. V gene TRBV29-1 combines with J gene TRBJ2-7, with D possibly TRBD1 on 6 matching bases. Germline lookup yields CDR1 SQVTM and CDR2 ANQGSEA. This CDR3 region has 14 residues. Deletions cut 3 bases from V and 2 bases from J, with 14 bases between. CDR3 sequence: CSVEGQGTTYEQYF. The CDR3 nucleotides are TGCAGCGTTGAGGGTCAGGGGACCACCTACGAGCAGTACTTC.

V is TRBV30 and J is TRBJ2-3; the D gene is possibly TRBD1 (5 bases). The CDR3 consists of 13 residues. The germline V gene has CDR1 GTSNPN and CDR2 SVGIG (reference sequence). V was shortened by 8 bases and J by 5 bases, with 17 bases between the two germline ends. Here the CDR3 reads CAGRRGWEDTQYF. The CDR3 nucleotides are TGTGCCGGGCGTAGGGGATGGGAAGATACGCAGTATTTT.

This rearrangement joins TRBV27 to TRBJ2-3, with 7 positions matching TRBD2. Germline CDR1 MNHEY, CDR2 SMNVEV (reference sequence). J lost 1 base, V lost 5 bases, and 9 bases had no gene match. This CDR3 comprises 16 residues. The CDR3 protein is CASSAPGLAGTDTQYF. The CDR3 coding sequence is TGTGCCAGCAGTGCCCCGGGGCTAGCGGGCACAGATACGCAGTATTTT.

The chain combines TRBV2 with TRBJ2-3; no clear D gene. This CDR3 region has 18 residues. Between the trimmed V and J ends, which lost 6 bases and 0 bases, there was a span of 22 bases. The germline CDR1 and CDR2 sequences are SNHLY and FYNNEI. CDR3: CASSLAMTSTASTDTQYF. The CDR3 region has the DNA TGTGCCAGCAGCCTCGCTATGACGTCCACAGCTAGCACAGATACGCAGTATTTT.

The chain joins TRBV7-2 to TRBJ2-5; 10 nucleotides agree with TRBD1. The CDR3 consists of 16 residues. Germline V gene data show CDR1 as SGHTA and CDR2 as FQGNSA. Trimming at V came to 1 base and at J to 0 bases, leaving 2 bases not matched to a gene. The DNA for the CDR3 is TGTGCCAGCAGCTTAGGACAGGGGGCCTACCAAGAGACCCAGTACTTC. Its translation: CASSLGQGAYQETQYF. The full variable domain, in which reference TRBV7-2 and TRBJ2-5 provide the parts outside the CDR3, is GAGVSQSPSNKVTEKGKDVELRCDPISGHTALYWYRQSLGQGLEFLIYFQGNSAPDKSGLPSDRFSAERTGGSVSTLTIQRTQQEDSAVYLCASSLGQGAYQETQYFGPGTRLLVL.

The chain combines TRBV2 with TRBJ2-5; 7 nucleotides match TRBD1. Trimming removed 8 bases from V and 5 bases from J; junction bases left unmatched: 8. Germline lookup yields CDR1 SNHLY and CDR2 FYNNEI. The CDR3 contains 13 residues. Written as DNA, the CDR3 is TGTGCCAGCGAGACAGGGACGTACGAGACCCAGTACTTC. Residues: CASETGTYETQYF. The full variable domain, in which reference TRBV2 and TRBJ2-5 provide the parts outside the CDR3, is EPEVTQTPSHQVTQMGQEVILRCVPISNHLYFYWYRQILGQKVEFLVSFYNNEISEKSEIFDDQFSVERPDGSNFTLKIRSTKLEDSAMYFCASETGTYETQYFGPGTRLLVL.

The chain recombines TRBV19 with TRBJ2-7, with TRBD1 as a possible D gene (6 bases). Trimming shortened V by 3 bases and J by 1 base, and 13 bases separated the two germline ends. Germline V gene data show CDR1 as LNHDA and CDR2 as SQIVND (reference sequence). The CDR3 consists of 15 residues. The CDR3 nucleotides are TGTGCCAGTAGTATCCAGGGGCAGGGGTCCTACGAGCAGTACTTC. It codes for CASSIQGQGSYEQYF.

The chain carries TRBV10-3 and TRBJ2-7, with 9 bases fitting TRBD2. The CDR3 consists of 15 residues. The ends lost 3 bases at V and 6 bases at J; junction bases unmatched: 9. Germline CDR1 reads ENHRY; CDR2 reads SYGVKD. CDR3 region: CAISDPSGGTLEQYF. The DNA for the CDR3 is TGTGCCATCAGTGATCCCAGCGGGGGGACTCTCGAGCAGTACTTC.

V and J are TRBV9 and TRBJ1-3; TRBD1 aligns across 12 bases. The CDR3 sequence is 17 residues long. Losses at the gene ends were 0 bases for V and 3 bases for J; bases not matched to a gene: 4. Germline V gene sequence: CDR1 SGDLS, CDR2 YYNGEE. This chain's CDR3 is CASSVGGQGASGNTIYF. The CDR3 DNA reads TGTGCCAGCAGCGTAGGGGGACAGGGGGCGAGTGGAAACACCATATATTTT.

The chain has TRBV9 and TRBJ2-1; D gene uncertain. Germline V lookup: CDR1 SGDLS, CDR2 YYNGEE. V was shortened by 0 bases and J by 4 bases, with 8 bases between the two germline ends. The CDR3 runs 14 residues. The chain's CDR3 is CASSVAPVYNEQFF. DNA for the CDR3: TGTGCCAGCAGCGTAGCTCCCGTTTACAATGAGCAGTTCTTC.

The J gene is TRBJ1-1, the V gene TRBV6-5; the D gene is possibly TRBD1 (5 bases). Trimming removed 6 bases from V and 0 bases from J, with 11 bases in between. This CDR3 has 14 residues. CDR1 and CDR2 (germline): MNHEY, SVGAGI. Here the CDR3 DNA reads TGTGCCAGCAGCCCCGGGACGGTGAACACTGAAGCTTTCTTT. Protein sequence: CASSPGTVNTEAFF.

The chain employs TRBV2 and TRBJ2-7; TRBD2 aligns across 10 bases. The CDR3 runs to 14 residues. With V trimmed by 6 bases and J by 2 bases, 4 bases remained unmatched. Germline-derived CDR1 and CDR2 are SNHLY and FYNNEI. The CDR3 region is CASRRTSGPYEQYF. Here the CDR3 DNA reads TGTGCCAGCAGGAGGACTAGCGGTCCCTACGAGCAGTACTTC. Complete variable domain (other parts from reference TRBV2 and TRBJ2-7): EPEVTQTPSHQVTQMGQEVILRCVPISNHLYFYWYRQILGQKVEFLVSFYNNEISEKSEIFDDQFSVERPDGSNFTLKIRSTKLEDSAMYFCASRRTSGPYEQYFGPGTRLTVT.

The CDR3 sequence: CASSLEQGAYNEQFF. The CDR3 region has the DNA TGTGCCAGCAGCTTGGAACAGGGCGCCTACAATGAGCAGTTCTTC. The rearrangement uses TRBV5-4 and TRBJ2-1; TRBD1 is a possible D gene (6 bases). The CDR3 spans 15 residues. Germline lookup yields CDR1 SGHNT and CDR2 YYREEE (reference sequence). V lost 0 bases to trimming and J lost 2 bases, with 9 bases between them.

The chain combines TRBV2 with TRBJ1-2, with 9 bases that match TRBD1. Looked up from germline, CDR1 is SNHLY and CDR2 is FYNNEI. The CDR3 length is 16 residues. V lost 0 bases to trimming and J lost 4 bases; unmatched junction nucleotides: 6. The CDR3 coding sequence is TGTGCCAGCAGTGAAGCGCTGTGGGGACAGGGCTATGGCTACACCTTC. Protein sequence: CASSEALWGQGYGYTF.

The V and J genes are TRBV11-2 and TRBJ1-2; possibly TRBD1 for D (5 bases). The germline V gene encodes CDR1 SGHAT and CDR2 FQNNGV. This CDR3 contains 14 residues. V lost 4 bases and J 6 bases, leaving 15 bases between the germline ends. This chain's CDR3 is CASSYTSAGDGYTF. The DNA for the CDR3 is TGTGCCAGCAGCTATACCTCCGCGGGGGATGGCTACACCTTC. Variable domain in full (rest from reference TRBV11-2 and TRBJ1-2): EAGVAQSPRYKIIEKRQSVAFWCNPISGHATLYWYQQILGQGPKLLIQFQNNGVVDDSQLPKDRFSAERLKGVDSTLKIQPAKLEDSAVYLCASSYTSAGDGYTFGSGTRLTVV.

The chain carries TRBV27 and TRBJ2-1; 8 bases are a match to TRBD2. The CDR3 covers 14 residues. Losses at the gene ends were 5 bases for V and 7 bases for J; bases not matched to a gene: 7. CDR1 and CDR2 from the germline V gene are MNHEY and SMNVEV (reference sequence). The CDR3 nucleotides are TGTGCCAGCAGTAGCGGGGGTGCGGGGAATGAGCAGTTCTTC. It yields the protein CASSSGGAGNEQFF.